These 8 T cell receptor beta chains were all obtained from the same sample, sequenced in a study of T cell repertoires in cytomegalovirus infection. MiXCR, applied by TCRdb to the reads, yields one record per CDR3 protein. The table lists 200,000 to 300,000 distinct CDR3 sequences, 9.1% of them singletons. Sequencing was carried out using PBMCs. The receptor set was obtained from a human donor in good health (CMV status not recorded). Some clones in this sample may be carry-over from other donors' samples.

This clonotype was detected a few times. This rearrangement joins TRBV7-2 to TRBJ2-5, with 7 nucleotides matching TRBD2. Germline CDR1 and CDR2: SGHTA and FQGNSA. The CDR3 sequence is 14 residues long. V shed 5 bases and J 5 bases; nucleotides not matched to a gene: 8. CDR3 in DNA: TGTGCCAGCAGCCTAAAGGGAGGGCTGGAGACCCAGTACTTC. It codes for CASSLKGGLETQYF.

This clonotype was counted once. This sequence joins TRBV2 and TRBJ2-7; TRBD1 aligns across 8 bases. J gave up 5 bases and V 0 bases, and 9 bases lay outside the gene matches. From germline, CDR1 is SNHLY and CDR2 FYNNEI. The CDR3 runs to 16 residues. CDR3 sequence: CASSEARQGFYHEQYF. CDR3 sequence (DNA): TGTGCCAGCAGTGAAGCCCGACAGGGGTTTTACCACGAGCAGTACTTC.

The sample holds many counts of this clonotype. V gene TRBV30 combines with J gene TRBJ2-6; D is uncertain. This CDR3 has 13 amino acids. V was clipped by 3 bases and J by 2 bases, with 5 bases between them. Germline lookup yields CDR1 GTSNPN and CDR2 SVGIG (reference sequence). The CDR3 sequence is CAWRVAGANVLTF. The CDR3 bases are TGTGCCTGGAGGGTTGCTGGGGCCAACGTCCTGACTTTC.

This clonotype was seen repeatedly, ten times or more. The genes are TRBV20-1 and TRBJ2-1; 11 bases map to TRBD2. CDR3 size: 15 residues. With 5 bases clipped from V and 0 bases from J, the junction kept 3 bases outside the gene matches. Germline CDR1 reads DFQATT; CDR2 reads SNEGSKA (reference sequence). CDR3 coding DNA: TGCAGTGCTGCCGGGACTAGCGGCTCCTACAATGAGCAGTTCTTC. Translation: CSAAGTSGSYNEQFF.

This clonotype appeared a few times. The chain joins TRBV4-1 to TRBJ2-1; the D gene is possibly TRBD2 (5 bases). From germline, CDR1 is MGHRA and CDR2 YSYEKL. The CDR3 loop spans 16 amino acids. Trimming took off 0 bases at V and 5 bases at J, with 14 bases between the two ends. As DNA, the CDR3 is TGCGCCAGCAGCCAAGAAGCCTACGCGGGCCACAATGAGCAGTTCTTC. It yields the protein CASSQEAYAGHNEQFF.

This chain uses TRBV2 with TRBJ2-3; D is ambiguous. Per germline, CDR1 SNHLY and CDR2 FYNNEI. The CDR3 is 12 residues long. V was trimmed by 8 bases and J by 4 bases, leaving 10 bases between them. The CDR3: CASRIVADTQYF. In DNA form, the CDR3 reads TGTGCCAGCCGGATCGTAGCAGATACGCAGTATTTT.

In this sample, this clonotype turned up many times. V is TRBV7-8 and J is TRBJ2-5; the D is unclear. The V and J ends lost 4 bases and 0 bases respectively, with 9 bases between them. The CDR3 runs to 14 residues. Germline CDR1 is SGHVS and CDR2 is FQNEAQ. CDR3 sequence: CASSYRRYQETQYF. CDR3 nucleotide sequence: TGTGCCAGCAGCTACCGACGGTACCAAGAGACCCAGTACTTC.

V usage is TRBV5-1 and J usage is TRBJ2-2, with D perhaps matching TRBD1 (5 bases). Per the germline V gene, CDR1 is SGHRS and CDR2 is YFSETQ. This CDR3 comprises 14 residues. Trimming cost V 0 bases and J 6 bases, with 9 bases left between them. CDR3 residues: CASSLAGQAGELFF. CDR3 nucleotide sequence: TGCGCCAGCAGCTTGGCCGGACAAGCCGGGGAGCTGTTTTTT.